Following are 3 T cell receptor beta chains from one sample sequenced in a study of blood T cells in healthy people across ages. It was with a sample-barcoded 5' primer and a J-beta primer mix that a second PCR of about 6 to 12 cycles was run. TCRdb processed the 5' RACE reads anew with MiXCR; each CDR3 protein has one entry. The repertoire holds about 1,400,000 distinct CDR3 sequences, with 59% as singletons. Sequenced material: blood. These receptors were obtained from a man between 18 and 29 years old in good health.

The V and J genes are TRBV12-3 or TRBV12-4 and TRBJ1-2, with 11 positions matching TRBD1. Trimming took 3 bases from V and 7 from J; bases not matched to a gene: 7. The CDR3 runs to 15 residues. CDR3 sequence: CASSFAGQGVSGYTF. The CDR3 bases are TGTGCCAGCAGTTTCGCGGGACAGGGGGTTAGTGGCTACACCTTC.

The DNA of the CDR3 is TGTGCCACCAGCAGAGACAGGGGGAGGGAAAAACTGTTTTTT. This codes for CATSRDRGREKLFF. This rearrangement joins TRBV15 to TRBJ1-4, with 7 positions matching TRBD1. Unmatched junction bases numbered 3, after V lost 0 bases and J lost 8 bases. CDR1 and CDR2 from the germline V gene are LNHNV and YYDKDF (reference sequence). CDR3 size: 14 residues.

The CDR3 is CASIGLIPYLLNSPLHF. CDR3 DNA: TGTGCCAGCATCGGCTTAATACCGTATCTCCTTAATTCACCCCTCCACTTT. V and J are TRBV27 and TRBJ1-6, with D uncertain. Germline CDR1 reads MNHEY; CDR2 reads SMNVEV (reference sequence). This CDR3 is built from 17 residues. Trimming took 7 bases from V and 6 from J, leaving 22 bases between them.